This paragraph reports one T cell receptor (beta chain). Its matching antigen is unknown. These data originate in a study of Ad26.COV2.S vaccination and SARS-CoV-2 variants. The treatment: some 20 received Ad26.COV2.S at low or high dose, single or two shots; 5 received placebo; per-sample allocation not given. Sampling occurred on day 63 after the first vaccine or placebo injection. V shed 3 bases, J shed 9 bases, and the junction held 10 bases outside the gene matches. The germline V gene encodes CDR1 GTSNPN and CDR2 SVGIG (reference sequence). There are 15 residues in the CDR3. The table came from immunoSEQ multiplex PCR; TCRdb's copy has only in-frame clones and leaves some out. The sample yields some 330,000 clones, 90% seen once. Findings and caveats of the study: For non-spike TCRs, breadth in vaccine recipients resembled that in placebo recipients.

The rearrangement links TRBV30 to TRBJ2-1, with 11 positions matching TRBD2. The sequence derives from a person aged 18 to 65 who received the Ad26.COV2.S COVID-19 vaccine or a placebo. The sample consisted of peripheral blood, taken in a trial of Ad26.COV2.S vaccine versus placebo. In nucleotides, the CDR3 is TGTGCCTGGAGCTTACTAGCGGGAGAGGGAGGTGAGCAGTTCTTC. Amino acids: CAWSLLAGEGGEQFF.